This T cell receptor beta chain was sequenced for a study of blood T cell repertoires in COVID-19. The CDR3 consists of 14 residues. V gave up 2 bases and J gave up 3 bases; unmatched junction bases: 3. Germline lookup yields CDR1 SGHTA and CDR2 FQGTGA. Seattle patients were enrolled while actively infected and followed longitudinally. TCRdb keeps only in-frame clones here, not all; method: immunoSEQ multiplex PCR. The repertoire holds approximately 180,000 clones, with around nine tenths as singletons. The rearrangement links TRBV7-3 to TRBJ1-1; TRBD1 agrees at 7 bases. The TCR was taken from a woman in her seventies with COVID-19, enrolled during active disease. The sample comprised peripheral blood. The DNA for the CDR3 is TGTGCCAGCAGCTTAGTTGGACAGGACACTGAAGCTTTCTTT. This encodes CASSLVGQDTEAFF.